The source of this TCR beta chain is a study of T cells in Graves' hyperthyroidism and ophthalmopathy. This CDR3 has 16 residues. Germline V gene lookup returns CDR1 KGHSH and CDR2 LQKENI. The V segment lost 5 bases and the J segment 4 bases; nucleotides outside the gene matches: 5. Patients aged 18 to 65 had newly diagnosed hyperthyroidism that had lasted under 2 months. Uncontrolled infection, other autoimmune disease, pregnancy or lactation led to exclusion. PBMCs were derived from 9.5 to 10 ml fresh peripheral blood. RNA transcripts were the template for amplifying TCR beta CDR3 regions. The primer set for the first-round RT-PCR of the TCR CDR3 was HTBI. A single record per CDR3 protein comes from TCRdb applying MiXCR to the multiplex PCR reads. The sample carries around 690,000 distinct CDR3 sequences, around a sixth recorded once. Study-wide results and limits: Prediction of ophthalmopathy progression came a median roughly 6.6 months pre-onset.

This clonotype came up many times. The antigen remains undetermined. V and J are TRBV18 and TRBJ1-6; TRBD1 agrees at 10 bases. Material for sequencing was blood. This TCR came from a man aged 45 to 65 with Graves' hyperthyroidism. In nucleotides, the CDR3 is TGTGCCAGCTCATCCGGACAGGGGGGTTATAATTCACCCCTCCACTTT. It specifies CASSSGQGGYNSPLHF. The full variable domain, completed using reference TRBV18 and TRBJ1-6, is NAGVMQNPRHLVRRRGQEARLRCSPMKGHSHVYWYRQLPEEGLKFMVYLQKENIIDESGMPKERFSAEFPKEGPSILRIQQVVRGDSAAYFCASSSGQGGYNSPLHFGNGTRLTVT.